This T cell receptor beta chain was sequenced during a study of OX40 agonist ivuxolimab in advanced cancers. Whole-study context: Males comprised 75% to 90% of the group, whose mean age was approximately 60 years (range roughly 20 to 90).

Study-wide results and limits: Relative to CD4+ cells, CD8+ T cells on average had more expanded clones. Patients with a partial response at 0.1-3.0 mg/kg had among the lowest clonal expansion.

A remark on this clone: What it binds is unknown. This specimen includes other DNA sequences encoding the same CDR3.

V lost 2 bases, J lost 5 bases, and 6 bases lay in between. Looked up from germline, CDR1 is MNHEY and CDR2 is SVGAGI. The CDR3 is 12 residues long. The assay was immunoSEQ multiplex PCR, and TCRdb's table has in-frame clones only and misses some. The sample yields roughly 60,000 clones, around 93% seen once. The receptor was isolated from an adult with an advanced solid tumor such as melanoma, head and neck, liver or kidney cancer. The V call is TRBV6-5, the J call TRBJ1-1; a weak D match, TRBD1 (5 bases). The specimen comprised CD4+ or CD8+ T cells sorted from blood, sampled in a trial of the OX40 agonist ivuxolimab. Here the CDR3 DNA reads TGTGCCAGCAGTTACGGGGGGACTGAAGCTTTCTTT. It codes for CASSYGGTEAFF.